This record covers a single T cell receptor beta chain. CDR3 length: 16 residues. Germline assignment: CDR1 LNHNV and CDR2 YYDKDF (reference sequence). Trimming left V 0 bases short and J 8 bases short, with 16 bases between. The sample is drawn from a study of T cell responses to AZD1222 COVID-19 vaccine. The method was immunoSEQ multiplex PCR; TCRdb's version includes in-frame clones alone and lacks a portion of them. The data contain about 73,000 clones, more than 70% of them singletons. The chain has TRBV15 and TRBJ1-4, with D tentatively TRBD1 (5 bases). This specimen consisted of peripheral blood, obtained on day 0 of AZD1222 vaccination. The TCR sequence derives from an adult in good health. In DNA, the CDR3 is TGTGCCACCAGCAGAGATCGGGCAGGGAGGAACGAAAAACTGTTTTTT. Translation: CATSRDRAGRNEKLFF.